This passage covers 9 T cell receptor beta chains from one sample sequenced in a study of T-cell memory formation after mild COVID-19. MiXCR, run by TCRdb on the 5' RACE reads, gives a single entry per CDR3 protein. The sample holds 450,000 to 650,000 distinct CDR3 sequences; roughly 21% are singletons and the top ten take under 15%. The sample consisted of PBMCs or a T cell subset sorted from them (not recorded which). The receptors originated from an adult woman who had mild COVID-19 (a few samples of this study predate the infection). Cell type and time point are not known.

The rearrangement uses TRBV7-9 and TRBJ2-2; D gene uncertain. In germline, CDR1 is SEHNR, CDR2 FQNEAQ (reference sequence). The CDR3 totals 16 residues. Trimming took 7 bases from V and 4 from J, leaving 19 bases between them. In DNA form, the CDR3 reads TGTGCCAGCACCCCCACCGGGCCACCACGCACCGGGGAGCTGTTTTTT. This translates into CASTPTGPPRTGELFF.

V and J are TRBV5-4 and TRBJ2-2; either TRBD1 or TRBD2 may fit D (6 bases each). The CDR3 spans 15 residues. With 4 bases removed from V and 3 bases from J, the gap between germline ends came to 13 bases. The germline CDR1 and CDR2 sequences are SGHNT and YYREEE (reference sequence). This CDR3 is CASSPRGPDTGELFF. The CDR3 DNA reads TGTGCCAGCAGCCCTCGGGGGCCGGACACCGGGGAGCTGTTTTTT. The full variable domain, rest sourced from reference TRBV5-4 and TRBJ2-2, is ETGVTQSPTHLIKTRGQQVTLRCSSQSGHNTVSWYQQALGQGPQFIFQYYREEENGRGNFPPRFSGLQFPNYSSELNVNALELDDSALYLCASSPRGPDTGELFFGEGSRLTVL.

In its sample, this clonotype was seen a few times. V usage is TRBV5-1 and J usage is TRBJ1-1, with 9 nucleotides matching TRBD1. Germline CDR1 SGHRS, CDR2 YFSETQ. This CDR3 is 15 amino acids long. V trimming: 4 bases; J trimming: 0 bases; junction bases outside the gene matches: 4. The CDR3 loop is CASSNRQGVNTEAFF. The CDR3 DNA reads TGCGCCAGCAGCAACCGACAGGGGGTGAACACTGAAGCTTTCTTT.

This clonotype turned up a few times. The chain couples TRBV12-3 or TRBV12-4 to TRBJ2-3; 7 nucleotides align to TRBD1. V dropped 3 bases and J dropped 2; count of bases not matched to a gene: 5. CDR3 length: 15 amino acids. CDR3 sequence: CASSFTGAVTDTQYF. In DNA form, the CDR3 reads TGTGCCAGCAGTTTTACAGGGGCGGTCACAGATACGCAGTATTTT.

The chain combines TRBV12-3 or TRBV12-4 with TRBJ2-7; 8 bases are a match to TRBD2. V shed 4 bases and J 0 bases; nucleotides not matched to a gene: 8. The CDR3 runs 16 residues. The CDR3 DNA follows: TGTGCCAGCAGTTGGGGTCTAGCGGGTAGCTCCTACGAGCAGTACTTC. Its translation: CASSWGLAGSSYEQYF.

This clonotype occurred a few times. The V call is TRBV25-1, the J call TRBJ2-6, with unresolved D. V lost 10 bases, J lost 0 bases, and 10 bases lay in between. Germline CDR1 is MGHDK and CDR2 is SYGVNS. CDR3 length equals 14 residues. The CDR3 region is CATRLGSGANVLTF. CDR3 coding DNA: TGTGCCACCCGTCTGGGCTCTGGGGCCAACGTCCTGACTTTC.

V is TRBV12-3 or TRBV12-4 and J is TRBJ2-3; tentative D call: TRBD2 (7 bases). The CDR3 spans 15 residues. The V gene lost 3 bases and the J gene lost 8 bases, with 18 bases spanning the gap. The DNA of the CDR3 is TGTGCCAGCAGTTTGGGGGGGGAGACCAGGGGTACGCAGTATTTT. It is translated as CASSLGGETRGTQYF.

The rearrangement joins TRBV6-6 to TRBJ1-1, with 12 bases fitting TRBD1. The V and J ends lost 6 bases and 0 bases, in that order; junction bases with no gene match: 5. Per germline, CDR1 MNHNY and CDR2 SVGAGI (reference sequence). The CDR3 is made up of 16 amino acids. The DNA for the CDR3 is TGTGCCAGCAGACTGGGGACAGGGGGCCTGAACACTGAAGCTTTCTTT. Amino acid sequence: CASRLGTGGLNTEAFF.

This clonotype was recorded many times. The chain uses TRBV12-3 or TRBV12-4 and TRBJ2-1, with 8 bases matching TRBD1. This CDR3 has 13 residues. V trimming: 6 bases; J trimming: 5 bases; junction bases outside the gene matches: 3. CDR3 sequence (DNA): TGTGCCAGCAGAGGACAGGGCGACAATGAGCAGTTCTTC. This gives the protein CASRGQGDNEQFF.